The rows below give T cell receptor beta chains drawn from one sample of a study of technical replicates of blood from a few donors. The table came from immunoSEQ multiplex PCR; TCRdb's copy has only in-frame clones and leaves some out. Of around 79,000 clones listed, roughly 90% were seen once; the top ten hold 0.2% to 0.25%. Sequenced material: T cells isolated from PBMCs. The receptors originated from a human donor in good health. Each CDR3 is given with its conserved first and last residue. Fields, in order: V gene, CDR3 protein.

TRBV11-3 CASSPGYSTEAFF
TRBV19 CASTPDRPTEAFF
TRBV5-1 CASSLGDQTGVGEAFF
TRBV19 CASSFGNTEAFF
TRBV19 CASSISVSGGAYEQYF
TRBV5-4 CASSLMAGDHEQFF
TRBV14 CASSQVDRGPLDTQYF
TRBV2 CASSEARVGQGSPGELFF
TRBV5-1 CASSLLAAGGMNTEAFF
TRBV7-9 CASSLEAGGGDEQFF
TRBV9 CASDKGGTGRLGYTF
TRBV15 CATSTRDRNYNEQFF
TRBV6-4 CASSDLGRRQWYF
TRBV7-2 CASSFRTGFRNEQFF
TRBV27 CASSLEGSSYNEQFF
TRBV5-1 CASSRDRANEKLFF
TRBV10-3 CAISETTDSYEQYF
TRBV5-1 CASSLARFNEQFF
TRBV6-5 CASSRTGFGQPQHF
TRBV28 CASSFSLGQGRYLNTGELFF
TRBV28 CASRRRGTPRSSYEQYF
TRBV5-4 CASSSRGLDEKLFF
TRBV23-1 CASSHNGTVWDRVSYEQYF
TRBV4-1 CASSQDLGQMNTDTQYF
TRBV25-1 CASSVITGFHNEQFF
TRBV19 CASSITVNQPQHF
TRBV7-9 CASTGLSSSGANVLTF
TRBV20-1 CSEQGEDTQYF
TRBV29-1 CSVEDGTSGRSYEQYF
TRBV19 CASSILVTGGTGELFF
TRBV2 CASKQGVKNEKLFF
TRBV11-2 CASSLVVGSPLHF
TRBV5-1 CASSQTGGRTPEAFF
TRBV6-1 CASRRQGGNQPQHF
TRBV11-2 CASSFLLAQASDEQFF
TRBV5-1 CASSTSYEQYF
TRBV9 CASSDGTRPLREQYF
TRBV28 CASANPGQVVLRQPQHF
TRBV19 CASSLTISGANVLTF
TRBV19 CASSIKGANYGYTF
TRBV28 CASRETSGEQYF
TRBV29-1 CSVRVTGVPFLSGELFF
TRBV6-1 CATDPGTPYEQYF
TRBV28 CASSFPGGTDTQYF
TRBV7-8 CASSLGRGGDTEAFF
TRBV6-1 CASSVSQDSQPQHF
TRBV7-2 CASSPGGNLNYGYTF
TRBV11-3 CASSPTGAIMNTEAFF
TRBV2 CASSQTGSGLFF
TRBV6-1 CASSRPGSGNTIYF
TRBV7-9 CASSLGQGGRGYTF
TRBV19 CASMGQGDGYTF
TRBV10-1 CASSGASGDEQYF
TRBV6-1 CASSAHRQGLYEQYF
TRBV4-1 CASSQALVRANTEAFF
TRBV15 CATSRSDRGPIYGYTF
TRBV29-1 CSVELGQYEQYF
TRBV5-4 CASSLESTSGGYGGYEQYF
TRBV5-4 CASSLARDTSYEQYF